What follows are 8 T cell receptor beta chains derived from one specimen sequenced in a study of T cells in Graves' hyperthyroidism and ophthalmopathy (dated by TCRdb to between 2017 and 2020). Library preparation used multiplex PCR. Sequencing instrument: Illumina HiSeq 2000. The TCR beta CDR3 regions were amplified from the RNA transcripts. A first-round RT-PCR of the TCR CDR3 used the HTBI primer set with the Qiagen OneStep RT-PCR kit. TCRdb handled the public reads itself, with Q25 trimming in fastp and clone calling in MiXCR, and kept productive beta chains. Merged by CDR3 protein, the rows form single entries marked with the most common genes and DNA. The sample data list 300,000 to 500,000 distinct CDR3 sequences, and roughly 13% of these were observed just once. The top ten clones comprise approximately 27% of the sample. The sample taken for sequencing was blood. These TCRs come from a man aged 45-65 years with Graves' ophthalmopathy.

Here the CDR3 reads CSARDRGLTDTQYF. The CDR3 DNA sequence: TGCAGTGCTAGGGACAGGGGGCTAACAGATACGCAGTATTTT. The gene calls are TRBV20-1 and TRBJ2-3; 11 bases line up with TRBD1. CDR1 and CDR2 (germline): DFQATT, SNEGSKA (reference sequence). The CDR3 contains 14 residues. V dropped 3 bases and J dropped 3; count of bases not matched to a gene: 2.

This clonotype was picked up a small number of times. The V and J genes are TRBV28 and TRBJ2-5, with TRBD1 matching 8 bases. The germline CDR1 and CDR2 sequences are MDHEN and SYDVKM. V lost 6 bases and J lost 6; bases outside the gene matches: 21. The CDR3 is 18 residues long. As DNA, the CDR3 is TGTGCCAGCAGCGAGGACAGGGCTTTCCCGACCCGGTTGAAGACCCAGTACTTC. As protein: CASSEDRAFPTRLKTQYF.

This clonotype was recorded a few times. The rearrangement links TRBV20-1 to TRBJ2-1; D gene unclear. Between the trimmed V and J ends, which lost 0 bases and 8 bases, there was a span of 17 bases. Germline V CDR1 and CDR2: DFQATT, SNEGSKA (reference sequence). This CDR3 has 15 residues. The CDR3 sequence: CSARDLRLAAHEQFF. In DNA form, the CDR3 reads TGCAGTGCTAGAGATTTGAGACTTGCCGCCCATGAGCAGTTCTTC.

In its sample, this clonotype was seen many times. The J gene is TRBJ1-1, the V gene TRBV3-1; TRBD1 agrees at 8 bases. The CDR3 contains 14 residues. The J segment lost 6 bases and the V segment lost 5 bases, leaving 8 bases of the junction unmatched. The germline CDR1 and CDR2 sequences are LGHDT and YNNKEL (reference sequence). CDR3 DNA: TGTGCCAGCAGCTCGCCGGGACAGGCCTCTGAAGCTTTCTTT. Its protein product is CASSSPGQASEAFF.

This clonotype was detected a few times. The J gene is TRBJ2-7, the V gene TRBV20-1; the D call may be TRBD1 or TRBD2 (7 bases each). The CDR3 is made up of 14 amino acids. From germline, CDR1 is DFQATT and CDR2 SNEGSKA (reference sequence). CDR3 region: CSARGTTGNYEQYF. In nucleotides, the CDR3 is TGCAGCGCCAGGGGGACTACGGGAAACTACGAGCAGTACTTC.

This clonotype showed up just a few times. V gene TRBV5-1 combines with J gene TRBJ2-5; D gene uncertain. The CDR3 contains 15 residues. The germline V gene has CDR1 SGHRS and CDR2 YFSETQ. V was pared by 0 bases and J by 4 bases, with 13 bases between. The CDR3 sequence: CASSLAARAPETQYF. The CDR3 DNA reads TGCGCCAGCAGCTTGGCCGCCAGAGCCCCAGAGACCCAGTACTTC.

The table lists this clonotype with a few counts. The genes are TRBV20-1 and TRBJ2-7; 8 positions agree with TRBD2. The V and J ends lost 3 bases and 4 bases, in that order; junction bases with no gene match: 11. The germline gives CDR1 DFQATT, CDR2 SNEGSKA (reference sequence). This CDR3 contains 15 residues. Here the CDR3 reads CSARTSVSGKYEQYF. CDR3 bases: TGCAGTGCTAGGACTAGCGTCTCGGGTAAATACGAGCAGTACTTC.

The chain uses TRBV27 and TRBJ1-5, with TRBD1 identical over 8 bases. The trim removed 10 bases at V and 4 bases at J, leaving 9 bases unmatched. CDR1 and CDR2 (germline): MNHEY, SMNVEV (reference sequence). CDR3 length equals 14 residues. The CDR3 sequence is CATKLRQGNQPQHF. CDR3 nucleotide sequence: TGTGCCACCAAACTGAGACAGGGGAATCAGCCCCAGCATTTT.